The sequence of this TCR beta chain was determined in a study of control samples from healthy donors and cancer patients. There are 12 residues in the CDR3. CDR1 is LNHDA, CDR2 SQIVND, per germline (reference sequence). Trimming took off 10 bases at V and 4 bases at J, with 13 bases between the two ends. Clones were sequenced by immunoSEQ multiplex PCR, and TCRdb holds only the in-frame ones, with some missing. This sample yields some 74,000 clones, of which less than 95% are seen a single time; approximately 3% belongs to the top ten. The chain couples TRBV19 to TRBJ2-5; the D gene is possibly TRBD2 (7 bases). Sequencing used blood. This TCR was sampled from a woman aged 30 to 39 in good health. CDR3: CATGGGGETQYF. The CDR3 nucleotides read TGTGCCACGGGGGGAGGGGGAGAGACCCAGTACTTC.